The 20 T cell receptor beta chains listed next were all sequenced from one sample in a study of cytomegalovirus exposure and HLA in healthy donors. This PCR relied on a set of 60 Vbeta primers and 13 Jbeta primers. Assay: immunoSEQ multiplex PCR; the TCRdb copy retains only in-frame clones and omits some. The sample carries around 150,000 clones, over 80% recorded once. The sample consisted of PBMCs. These receptors were taken from a woman aged 18-35 years in good health and CMV-seronegative.

The chain has TRBV5-8 and TRBJ1-2; the D gene is possibly TRBD1 (5 bases). The CDR3 covers 13 residues. Germline-derived CDR1 and CDR2 are SGHTS and YDEGEE. V dropped 6 bases and J dropped 2 bases, with 11 bases sitting between them. The CDR3 spells CASNLDRNYGYTF. DNA for the CDR3: TGTGCCAGCAACTTAGACAGAAACTATGGCTACACCTTC.

The chain employs TRBV10-2 and TRBJ2-3, with 7 bases matching TRBD2. V trimming: 6 bases; J trimming: 0 bases; junction bases outside the gene matches: 3. The CDR3 spans 14 residues. Germline CDR1 and CDR2: WSHSY and SAAADI. The CDR3 loop is CASRVAGSTDTQYF. The CDR3 nucleotides read TGCGCCAGCAGAGTAGCGGGTAGCACAGATACGCAGTATTTT.

The chain employs TRBV7-9 and TRBJ2-1; 10 bases are shared with TRBD1. The trim removed 6 bases at V and 8 bases at J, leaving 7 bases unmatched. The CDR3 has 14 residues. Germline V gene data show CDR1 as SEHNR and CDR2 as FQNEAQ (reference sequence). The CDR3 DNA sequence: TGTGCCAGCAGTACAAGGGGACAGGGGCATGAGCAGTTCTTC. Its protein product is CASSTRGQGHEQFF.

This chain joins TRBV11-2 and TRBJ1-2; the match to TRBD1 covers 8 bases. This CDR3 comprises 16 residues. Germline V gene sequence: CDR1 SGHAT, CDR2 FQNNGV. With V trimmed by 1 base and J by 5 bases, 9 bases remained unmatched. The CDR3: CASSLAPDRVGYGYTF. The CDR3 DNA reads TGTGCCAGCAGCTTAGCCCCGGACAGGGTAGGTTATGGCTACACCTTC.

The genes are TRBV5-8 and TRBJ1-2; maybe TRBD1 (5 bases). Per the germline V gene, CDR1 is SGHTS and CDR2 is YDEGEE. CDR3 size: 14 residues. V shed 4 bases and J shed 5 bases, with 15 bases lying between them. CDR3 sequence reads: CASSPSDNGYGYTF. The DNA for the CDR3 is TGTGCCAGCAGCCCTTCGGACAACGGATATGGCTACACCTTC.

This clone was detected only a few times. The chain recombines TRBV6-5 with TRBJ1-5, with a tentative D call TRBD1 (5 bases). The CDR3 is made up of 14 amino acids. The germline V and J ends were trimmed by 6 bases and 5 bases, with 14 bases remaining between them. Germline V CDR1 and CDR2: MNHEY, SVGAGI. CDR3 bases: TGTGCCAGCAGCCTTTCGGGGGGGGATCAGCCCCAGCATTTT. Protein product: CASSLSGGDQPQHF.

The chain joins TRBV4-1 to TRBJ1-1; D is undetermined. The germline V gene encodes CDR1 MGHRA and CDR2 YSYEKL. This CDR3 spans 15 amino acids. Trimming left V 4 bases short and J 2 bases short, with 14 bases between. The CDR3 spells CASSLAPPGNTEAFF. In DNA, the CDR3 is TGCGCCAGCAGCCTCGCCCCCCCAGGCAACACTGAAGCTTTCTTT.

V and J are TRBV13 and TRBJ1-2; D may be TRBD1 (6 bases). CDR1 and CDR2 (germline): PRHDT, FYEKMQ (reference sequence). This CDR3 has 13 residues. Trimming took 3 bases from V and 8 from J, leaving 13 bases between them. Here the CDR3 reads CASSLGGGDGYTF. In DNA form, the CDR3 reads TGTGCCAGCAGCTTGGGAGGGGGGGACGGCTACACCTTC.

The chain couples TRBV29-1 to TRBJ1-2; a possible D gene is TRBD1 (5 bases). Germline CDR1 reads SQVTM; CDR2 reads ANQGSEA. The CDR3 consists of 12 residues. Trimming removed 6 bases from V and 2 bases from J, with 10 bases in between. Here the CDR3 reads CSVDSRNYGYTF. CDR3 coding DNA: TGCAGCGTCGACAGCAGGAACTATGGCTACACCTTC.

This sequence joins TRBV11-3 and TRBJ2-2; TRBD2 is a possible D gene (5 bases). CDR1 is SGHNT, CDR2 YENEEA, per germline. This CDR3 has 15 residues. V gave up 3 bases and J gave up 4 bases, with 12 bases separating them. As DNA, the CDR3 is TGTGCCAGCAGCTTGCTAGCATCCGGCACCGGGGAGCTGTTTTTT. Its translation: CASSLLASGTGELFF.

The chain has TRBV19 and TRBJ2-1; the D gene is possibly TRBD2 (5 bases). The germline V gene encodes CDR1 LNHDA and CDR2 SQIVND (reference sequence). The germline V and J ends were trimmed by 5 bases and 1 base, with 18 bases remaining between them. CDR3 size: 17 residues. CDR3 sequence (DNA): TGTGCCAGTAGTTCAGGACTCCTTCTTTTATCCTACAATGAGCAGTTCTTC. Protein: CASSSGLLLLSYNEQFF. The full variable domain, rest sourced from reference TRBV19 and TRBJ2-1, is DGGITQSPKYLFRKEGQNVTLSCEQNLNHDAMYWYRQDPGQGLRLIYYSQIVNDFQKGDIAEGYSVSREKKESFPLTVTSAQKNPTAFYLCASSSGLLLLSYNEQFFGPGTRLTVL.

V gene TRBV28 combines with J gene TRBJ1-4; D is ambiguous. Germline-derived CDR1 and CDR2 are MDHEN and SYDVKM. With 5 bases removed from V and 8 bases from J, the gap between germline ends came to 15 bases. This CDR3 contains 14 residues. The CDR3 DNA follows: TGTGCCAGCAGTCTAGGCCACTTCGCGGAAAAACTGTTTTTT. Translation: CASSLGHFAEKLFF.

The chain combines TRBV9 with TRBJ2-7, with D perhaps TRBD1 (6 bases). CDR3 length: 17 residues. Between the trimmed V and J ends, which lost 1 base and 7 bases, there was a span of 24 bases. Germline V gene sequence: CDR1 SGDLS, CDR2 YYNGEE. The CDR3 nucleotides are TGTGCCAGCAGCGTAACACCAGGGGCATCAGAACTGGGGGAGCAGTACTTC. Translation gives CASSVTPGASELGEQYF.

The gene calls are TRBV29-1 and TRBJ1-1; unclear D gene. Germline V gene data show CDR1 as SQVTM and CDR2 as ANQGSEA. There are 13 residues in the CDR3. The V end was cut by 4 bases, the J end by 1 base, with 10 bases between. For the CDR3, the DNA is TGCAGCGTTGCATCGGTTAAGAACACTGAAGCTTTCTTT. Translated, it gives CSVASVKNTEAFF.

The V and J genes are TRBV30 and TRBJ2-5, with 12 bases that match TRBD2. The J call may be faulty, since TRBJ2-7 better matches the DNA end. The CDR3 runs 17 residues. CDR1 is GTSNPN and CDR2 is SVGIG in the germline V gene (reference sequence). The CDR3 DNA is TGTGCCTGGAGTGTAAAGGCTAGCGGGGGGGTCTCCTACGAGCAGTACTTC. Amino acid sequence: CAWSVKASGGVSYEQYF.

The V gene is TRBV19, the J gene TRBJ1-2, with 7 bases lining up with TRBD1. This CDR3 has 16 residues. Germline V lookup: CDR1 LNHDA, CDR2 SQIVND (reference sequence). V trimming: 3 bases; J trimming: 4 bases; junction bases outside the gene matches: 11. CDR3 DNA: TGTGCCAGTAGTATGCAGGGGGGTAACCCTATCTATGGCTACACCTTC. It encodes CASSMQGGNPIYGYTF.

V is TRBV20-1 and J is TRBJ1-4; D uncertain. In germline, CDR1 is DFQATT, CDR2 SNEGSKA (reference sequence). Trimming took 5 bases from V and 7 from J, leaving 8 bases between them. The CDR3 consists of 11 residues. CDR3 sequence (DNA): TGCAGTGCTTGGAGGAGTGAAAAACTGTTTTTT. It codes for CSAWRSEKLFF.

This chain uses TRBV18 with TRBJ1-1; TRBD1 agrees at 9 bases. The CDR3 is 18 residues long. With V trimmed by 1 base and J by 4 bases, 13 bases remained unmatched. Per germline, CDR1 KGHSH and CDR2 LQKENI. CDR3 nucleotides: TGTGCCAGCTCACCACTCTCCCGCACAAACAGGGGGCTCACTGAAGCTTTCTTT. This sequence encodes CASSPLSRTNRGLTEAFF.

The chain carries TRBV6-1 and TRBJ2-7; 10 bases line up with TRBD1. With V trimmed by 6 bases and J by 1 base, 3 bases remained unmatched. Looked up from germline, CDR1 is MNHNS and CDR2 is SASEGT. The CDR3 is 14 amino acids. For the CDR3, the DNA is TGTGCCAGCAGACGGACAGGGGGTTCCTACGAGCAGTACTTC. It codes for CASRRTGGSYEQYF.

The chain links TRBV6-5 to TRBJ2-5; D is possibly TRBD1 (6 bases). The DNA end is more similar to TRBJ2-7, so the J call may be wrong. CDR1 and CDR2 from the germline V gene are MNHEY and SVGAGI. The CDR3 is 11 residues long. CDR3 amino acids: CASRTGTEQYF. In DNA form, the CDR3 reads TGTGCCAGCCGCACAGGGACCGAGCAGTACTTC.